This entry features one TCR beta chain sequence. What it recognizes is unknown. With survey level as its setting, the immunoSEQ assay was v3.0. The assay was immunoSEQ multiplex PCR, and TCRdb's table has in-frame clones only and misses some. The sample has some 19,000 clones, 86% seen once; the top ten hold approximately 10%. Treated in the United States were all of the participants with HIV. The record originates from a study of long-term antiretroviral therapy in people with HIV. About the research overall: The oldest samples precede the 2015 immediate-ART recommendation by about a decade. Overall study results and limits: Blood collection from about 2003 to 2018 possibly occurred under older ART regimens. Unavailable data included ART adherence, viral resistance and therapy changes (switches in treatment).

Material: unsorted PBMCs, obtained 0.5 years after starting antiretroviral therapy. The origin of this receptor is a man aged 35-49 years with HIV.

The CDR3 nucleotides read TGTGCCAGCAGTTTATCCTTGGGACAGTTCTACGAGCAGTACTTC. It codes for CASSLSLGQFYEQYF. The chain is built from TRBV28 and TRBJ2-7, with 7 positions matching TRBD1. There are 15 residues in the CDR3. J lost 3 bases, V lost 1 base, and 6 bases had no gene match. Per the germline V gene, CDR1 is MDHEN and CDR2 is SYDVKM. The full variable domain, completed using reference TRBV28 and TRBJ2-7, is DVKVTQSSRYLVKRTGEKVFLECVQDMDHENMFWYRQDPGLGLRLIYFSYDVKMKEKGDIPEGYSVSREKKERFSLILESASTNQTSMYLCASSLSLGQFYEQYFGPGTRLTVT.